What follows describes a single TCR beta chain. Its specificity is unknown. The data were taken from a study of OX40 agonist ivuxolimab in advanced cancers. Study-wide results and caveats: More expanded clones were found, on average, in CD8+ than in CD4+ T cells.

Profiling relied on immunoSEQ multiplex PCR, and the TCRdb table lists in-frame clones only, not all of them. The table records under 50,000 clones, roughly 91% of them present only once. The TCR comes from an adult with an advanced solid tumor such as melanoma, head and neck, liver or kidney cancer. The sequences come from CD4+ or CD8+ T cells sorted from blood, collected in a trial of the OX40 agonist ivuxolimab.

The CDR3 loop reads CASSWTSGDEQYF. The CDR3, as DNA: TGCGCCAGCAGCTGGACTAGCGGGGACGAGCAGTACTTC. This chain links TRBV5-1 with TRBJ2-7, with 12 bases identical to TRBD2. Losses at the gene ends were 3 bases for V and 5 bases for J; bases not matched to a gene: 0. This CDR3 comprises 13 residues. Germline V gene data show CDR1 as SGHRS and CDR2 as YFSETQ.